A single sample is the source of the 23 T cell receptor beta chains below, sequenced in a study of T-cell reconstitution after alpha-beta-depleted transplantation in children. This sample's TCRbeta library carried unique molecular identifier barcodes. One entry per CDR3 protein, called by TCRdb with MiXCR from the PCR reads. Of hundreds of thousands of distinct CDR3 sequences in the sample, 10% to 15% were seen once. The input for sequencing was PBMCs, mostly from graft donor cells, taken 360 days after TCRalphabeta/CD19-depleted stem cell transplant. These receptors all stem from a male patient younger than 18 who had a stem cell transplant for acute myeloid leukemia, so the T cells may come from the graft donor.

V gene TRBV30 combines with J gene TRBJ1-2; TRBD1 agrees at 11 bases. V was pared by 0 bases and J by 3 bases, with 9 bases of the junction left unmatched. Germline-derived CDR1 and CDR2 are GTSNPN and SVGIG (reference sequence). This CDR3 has 17 residues. The CDR3 DNA is TGTGCCTGGAGTGTAGGGTGGACAGGGGGCGCCGACTATGGCTACACCTTC. This gives the protein CAWSVGWTGGADYGYTF.

In its sample, this clonotype was seen many times. Because the CDR3's place on the DNA is in doubt, the DNA is left out and the CDR3 is given as listed by TCRdb. The chain joins TRBV9 to TRBJ2-3. The CDR3 spans 12 residues, counting both ends. Germline loops: CDR1 SGDLS, CDR2 YYNGEE. CDR3 residues: CASSVGDGTKYF.

This clonotype was picked up many times. This chain joins TRBV29-1 and TRBJ1-1, with D unclear. Germline V gene sequence: CDR1 SQVTM, CDR2 ANQGSEA. The V gene lost 6 bases and the J gene lost 8 bases, with 13 bases spanning the gap. The CDR3 spans 11 residues. CDR3 in DNA: TGCAGCGTATTTAGAGACCCCGAAGCTTTCTTT. This sequence encodes CSVFRDPEAFF.

This clonotype came up a few times. Since no conserved phenylalanine or tryptophan closes the CDR3, a read error is the likely cause. It is unclear where the CDR3 begins or ends on the DNA, so no DNA is shown, and the CDR3 is as TCRdb lists it. The V gene is TRBV21-1, the J gene TRBJ2-1; no DNA check was done on the table's D call, TRBD2. TRBV21-1 is described as a pseudogene. The CDR3 is 8 amino acids in total, end residues counted. The CDR3 sequence is CASSKDSA.

This clonotype was counted at least ten times. This sequence joins TRBV25-1 and TRBJ1-1; D ambiguous. The CDR3 has 15 amino acids. The V gene lost 2 bases and the J gene lost 5 bases, with 15 bases spanning the gap. CDR1 is MGHDK, CDR2 SYGVNS, per germline. DNA of the CDR3: TGTGCCAGCAGTGAAAAGTGGAGGGTTAAGACTGAAGCTTTCTTT. This codes for CASSEKWRVKTEAFF. Using reference TRBV25-1 and TRBJ1-1 for the parts outside the CDR3, the full variable domain is EADIYQTPRYLVIGTGKKITLECSQTMGHDKMYWYQQDPGMELHLIHYSYGVNSTEKGDLSSESTVSRIRTEHFPLTLESARPSHTSQYLCASSEKWRVKTEAFFGQGTRLTVV.

Only a few counts were recorded for this clonotype. The rearrangement uses TRBV4-2 and TRBJ2-5; D is undetermined. Germline CDR1 reads LGHNA; CDR2 reads YNFKEQ. Trimming took off 0 bases at V and 5 bases at J, with 7 bases between the two ends. The CDR3 totals 13 residues. The CDR3 sequence is CASSQEGYETQYF. The CDR3 DNA follows: TGTGCCAGCAGCCAAGAGGGGTACGAGACCCAGTACTTC.

This clonotype was counted only a few times. The chain recombines TRBV4-2 with TRBJ2-2, with D perhaps given as TRBD1 or TRBD2 (5 bases each). CDR3 size: 16 residues. The V gene lost 3 bases and the J gene lost 13 bases, with 24 bases spanning the gap. Germline lookup yields CDR1 LGHNA and CDR2 YNFKEQ. The DNA of the CDR3 is TGTGCCAGCAGCCAGGAAATAGGGACGGCCCTCTTCGGGCTGTTTTTT. Translating gives CASSQEIGTALFGLFF.

This clonotype was counted a few times. The gene calls are TRBV7-6 and TRBJ2-1, with TRBD2 as a possible D gene (5 bases). V was pared by 2 bases and J by 4 bases, with 9 bases between. Per germline, CDR1 SGHVS and CDR2 FNYEAQ. The CDR3 consists of 14 residues. CDR3 bases: TGTGCCAGCAGCTTATTTAGCGAATACAATGAGCAGTTCTTC. Translating gives CASSLFSEYNEQFF. Using reference TRBV7-6 and TRBJ2-1 for the parts outside the CDR3, the full variable domain is GAGVSQSPRYKVTKRGQDVALRCDPISGHVSLYWYRQALGQGPEFLTYFNYEAQQDKSGLPNDRFSAERPEGSISTLTIQRTEQRDSAMYRCASSLFSEYNEQFFGPGTRLTVL.

This clonotype was detected only a few times. The V gene is TRBV29-1, the J gene TRBJ2-7; weak D call: TRBD2 (6 bases). The CDR3 length is 14 residues. Between the trimmed V and J ends, which lost 7 bases and 0 bases, there was a span of 16 bases. Germline CDR1 and CDR2: SQVTM and ANQGSEA. The CDR3 nucleotides are TGCAGCGCGACTGGTTACGGGGGCTCCTACGAGCAGTACTTC. It is translated as CSATGYGGSYEQYF.

In this sample, this clonotype turned up many times. A read error may account for a junction end that differs from germline. The chain recombines TRBV12-3 or TRBV12-4 with TRBJ2-7, with a possible D match to TRBD1 (5 bases). The CDR3 length is 13 residues. This chain's CDR3 is CASSLAGLYEQYF. CDR3 sequence (DNA): TGTGCCAGCAGCTTAGCAGGGCTCTACGAGCAGTACTTC.

A note on this clonotype: Just one base apart from a much larger clone, this may be a read error. The rearrangement uses TRBV29-1 and TRBJ2-1, with 11 bases lining up with TRBD2. The CDR3 is 16 residues long. Germline loops: CDR1 SQVTM, CDR2 ANQGSEA. The DNA of the CDR3 is TGCAGCGTCCGCGAGAGTCTAGCGGGAGGACTCAATGAGGAGTTCTTC. This sequence encodes CSVRESLAGGLNEEFF.

There are many counts of this clonotype. V and J are TRBV4-2 and TRBJ1-1; a possible D gene is TRBD1 (5 bases). Trimming cost V 6 bases and J 0 bases, with 14 bases left between them. Germline V gene lookup returns CDR1 LGHNA and CDR2 YNFKEQ. The CDR3 covers 15 residues. CDR3 sequence (DNA): TGTGCCAGCAGTTCCCCAGGGACGGTGAACACTGAAGCTTTCTTT. Protein sequence: CASSSPGTVNTEAFF.

As to this clonotype: A much larger clonotype is one base distant, so this may be a read error. J is TRBJ2-7 and V is TRBV12-3 or TRBV12-4, with 10 bases fitting TRBD1. The CDR3 is made up of 14 amino acids. CDR3 region: CASSGDRGTYERYF. DNA for the CDR3: TGTGCCAGCAGCGGGGACAGGGGAACCTACGAGCGGTACTTC.

In its sample, this clonotype was seen a few times. DNA of the CDR3: TGTGCCAGCAGCTTAGCGATGCGCACAGATACGCAGTATTTT. This encodes CASSLAMRTDTQYF. The chain couples TRBV7-2 to TRBJ2-3; D unresolved. Germline values: CDR1 SGHTA, CDR2 FQGNSA. The CDR3 length is 14 residues. Trimming removed 0 bases from V and 1 base from J, with 5 bases in between.

In its sample, this clonotype was seen once. A far larger clone is just one base off, so this is likely a read error. The chain combines TRBV7-8 with TRBJ2-2; D is unresolved. Trimming pared 0 bases from V and 1 base from J, leaving 3 bases between. CDR3 size: 14 residues. The V gene's germline CDR1 is SGHVS and CDR2 FQNEAQ. DNA of the CDR3: TGTGCCAGCAGCTTAGCATGGAACACCGGGGAGCTGTTTTTT. Residues: CASSLAWNTGELFF.

The chain uses TRBV27 and TRBJ2-2; D might be TRBD1 (5 bases). The germline CDR1 and CDR2 sequences are MNHEY and SMNVEV (reference sequence). The length of the CDR3 is 15 residues. Trimming left V 3 bases short and J 6 bases short, with 14 bases between. The CDR3, as DNA: TGTGCCAGCAGTTTTAGCAGGGAAATATCCGGGGAGCTGTTTTTT. This gives the protein CASSFSREISGELFF.

V usage is TRBV9 and J usage is TRBJ2-5; 10 nucleotides line up with TRBD2. From germline, CDR1 is SGDLS and CDR2 YYNGEE. The CDR3 is 16 amino acids. Losses at the gene ends were 0 bases for V and 2 bases for J; bases not matched to a gene: 4. The CDR3: CASSVGALAGQETQYF. In DNA, the CDR3 is TGTGCCAGCAGCGTAGGGGCACTAGCGGGACAAGAGACCCAGTACTTC.

This clonotype has only a few counts. V usage is TRBV28 and J usage is TRBJ2-1, with 8 bases lining up with TRBD1. The germline V gene encodes CDR1 MDHEN and CDR2 SYDVKM. The length of the CDR3 is 15 residues. Germline trimming cut 5 bases from V and 3 bases from J; bases unmatched to any gene: 6. The CDR3 DNA follows: TGTGCCAGCAGTCCCCCAGGGGGCCTCTACAATGAGCAGTTCTTC. Translated: CASSPPGGLYNEQFF.

The V call is TRBV7-3, the J call TRBJ2-7; 7 bases are shared with TRBD1. CDR3 length: 13 amino acids. V shed 8 bases and J 4 bases; nucleotides not matched to a gene: 8. Germline V gene sequence: CDR1 SGHTA, CDR2 FQGTGA. CDR3 nucleotide sequence: TGTGCCAGCGCCGAGACAGGGATTTACGAGCAGTACTTC. It codes for CASAETGIYEQYF. The variable domain in full, completed from reference TRBV7-3 and TRBJ2-7, reads GAGVSQTPSNKVTEKGKYVELRCDPISGHTALYWYRQSLGQGPEFLIYFQGTGAADDSGLPNDRFFAVRPEGSVSTLKIQRTERGDSAVYLCASAETGIYEQYFGPGTRLTVT.

This clonotype was seen a handful of times. The V and J genes are TRBV7-3 and TRBJ1-2, with TRBD1 matching 10 bases. The length of the CDR3 is 17 residues. After removal of 1 base from V and 8 bases from J, the junction contained 13 bases not matched to a gene. Germline-derived CDR1 and CDR2 are SGHTA and FQGTGA. In DNA, the CDR3 is TGTGCCAGCAGCTTAATAGGGACAGGGGCACTAGGCGGCGGCTACACCTTC. As protein: CASSLIGTGALGGGYTF. The whole variable domain, remainder taken from reference TRBV7-3 and TRBJ1-2, is GAGVSQTPSNKVTEKGKYVELRCDPISGHTALYWYRQSLGQGPEFLIYFQGTGAADDSGLPNDRFFAVRPEGSVSTLKIQRTERGDSAVYLCASSLIGTGALGGGYTFGSGTRLTVV.

The V and J genes are TRBV7-8 and TRBJ2-1; 9 bases line up with TRBD2. The ends lost 2 bases at V and 4 bases at J; junction bases unmatched: 6. Germline V lookup: CDR1 SGHVS, CDR2 FQNEAQ. This CDR3 is 16 amino acids long. The CDR3 spells CASSLMSSGVYNEQFF. As DNA, the CDR3 is TGTGCCAGCAGCTTAATGTCTAGCGGGGTGTACAATGAGCAGTTCTTC.

This clonotype was detected only a few times. CDR3 coding DNA: TGTGCCAGCAGCTTACCGTGGGGGAGCGACACCGGGGAGCTGTTTTTT. Amino acids: CASSLPWGSDTGELFF. The chain carries TRBV7-9 and TRBJ2-2; D possibly uses TRBD1 or TRBD2 (5 bases each). The CDR3 length is 16 residues. The V gene's germline CDR1 is SEHNR and CDR2 FQNEAQ (reference sequence). V lost 2 bases and J lost 3, with 13 bases in between.

CDR3 residues: CASSFPLQGMSMTGAYNEQFF. DNA for the CDR3: TGCGCCAGCAGCTTCCCTTTACAGGGAATGAGTATGACGGGGGCCTACAATGAGCAGTTCTTC. This chain uses TRBV5-1 with TRBJ2-1; D is perhaps TRBD1 or TRBD2 (6 bases each). Germline V gene lookup returns CDR1 SGHRS and CDR2 YFSETQ. This CDR3 spans 21 amino acids. The V end was cut by 2 bases, the J end by 2 bases, with 29 bases between.